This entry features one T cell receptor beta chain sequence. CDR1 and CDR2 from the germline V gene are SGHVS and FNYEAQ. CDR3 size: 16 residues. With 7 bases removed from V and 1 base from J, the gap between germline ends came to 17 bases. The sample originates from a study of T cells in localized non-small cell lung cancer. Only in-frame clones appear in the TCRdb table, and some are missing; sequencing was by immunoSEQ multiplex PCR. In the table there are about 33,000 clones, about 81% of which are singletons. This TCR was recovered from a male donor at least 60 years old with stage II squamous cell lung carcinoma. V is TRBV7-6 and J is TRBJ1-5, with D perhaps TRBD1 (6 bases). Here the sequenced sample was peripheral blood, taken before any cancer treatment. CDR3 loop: CASMEGGLGSNQPQHF. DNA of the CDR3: TGTGCCAGCATGGAAGGGGGGTTGGGGAGCAATCAGCCCCAGCATTTT.